Presented here are 26 T cell receptor beta chains from one specimen sequenced in a study of shared clonotypes between healthy human individuals. Using immunoSEQ multiplex PCR, the repertoire was profiled, and TCRdb retains in-frame clones only, with some absent. In the table there are more than 150,000 clones, just under 95% of which are singletons. Sequenced input: naive CD4+ T cells sorted from blood. Sample subset: CD45RA+ positively selected. Receptors were obtained from a woman aged 25 to 39 in good health.

This chain connects TRBV19 to TRBJ2-5; 14 bases are shared with TRBD2. V was pared by 4 bases and J by 1 base, with 2 bases of the junction left unmatched. The CDR3 covers 16 residues. Germline values: CDR1 LNHDA, CDR2 SQIVND (reference sequence). The CDR3 nucleotides are TGTGCCAGTAGTACCGGACTAGCGGGAGGCCAAGAGACCCAGTACTTC. Translation gives CASSTGLAGGQETQYF.

This clone was observed a single time. CDR3 sequence: CASSGENRGVYEQYF. In DNA form, the CDR3 reads TGTGCCAGCAGTGGGGAGAACAGGGGAGTCTACGAGCAGTACTTC. The J gene is TRBJ2-5, the V gene TRBV6-6; TRBD1 matches at 7 bases. The J call may be in error: the DNA end matches TRBJ2-7 better. This CDR3 comprises 15 residues. Germline CDR1 and CDR2: MNHNY and SVGAGI (reference sequence).

The chain links TRBV29-1 to TRBJ2-7; TRBD1 aligns across 8 bases. Germline-derived CDR1 and CDR2 are SQVTM and ANQGSEA. This CDR3 contains 12 residues. V dropped 6 bases and J dropped 4; count of bases not matched to a gene: 5. The CDR3 DNA follows: TGCAGCGTCGCCTGGACAGGGTACGAGCAGTACTTC. It encodes CSVAWTGYEQYF.

The V and J genes are TRBV28 and TRBJ1-1, with TRBD1 identical over 10 bases. The CDR3 runs 16 residues. With 4 bases clipped from V and 7 bases from J, the junction kept 12 bases outside the gene matches. Germline lookup yields CDR1 MDHEN and CDR2 SYDVKM. CDR3 nucleotides: TGTGCCAGCAGTTCCCCGCCGGGACAGGGGAGAGTTGAAGCTTTCTTT. This codes for CASSSPPGQGRVEAFF.

The V call is TRBV18, the J call TRBJ1-2; D unclear. Germline V CDR1 and CDR2: KGHSH, LQKENI. Trimming cost V 2 bases and J 8 bases, with 9 bases left between them. The CDR3 covers 12 residues. CDR3 sequence: CASSPGPGGYTF. The DNA of the CDR3 is TGTGCCAGCTCACCAGGGCCGGGGGGCTACACCTTC. Using reference TRBV18 and TRBJ1-2 for the parts outside the CDR3, the full variable domain is NAGVMQNPRHLVRRRGQEARLRCSPMKGHSHVYWYRQLPEEGLKFMVYLQKENIIDESGMPKERFSAEFPKEGPSILRIQQVVRGDSAAYFCASSPGPGGYTFGSGTRLTVV.

CDR3 residues: CASSLFGSTGELFF. The CDR3, as DNA: TGTGCCAGCAGCTTATTCGGCAGCACCGGGGAGCTGTTTTTT. The chain couples TRBV7-3 to TRBJ2-2; D ambiguous. Trimming removed 2 bases from V and 4 bases from J, with 8 bases in between. The CDR3 sequence is 14 residues long. Germline CDR1 is SGHTA and CDR2 is FQGTGA.

V gene TRBV13 combines with J gene TRBJ2-3; 12 positions agree with TRBD2. V lost 5 bases to trimming and J lost 10 bases; unmatched junction nucleotides: 16. The V gene's germline CDR1 is PRHDT and CDR2 FYEKMQ (reference sequence). This CDR3 is 17 amino acids long. The CDR3 sequence: CASSPRLAGVRSEAQYF. The CDR3 DNA follows: TGTGCCAGCAGCCCCAGACTAGCGGGGGTCCGGTCCGAGGCGCAGTATTTT.

The V gene is TRBV5-5, the J gene TRBJ2-2, with a tentative D call TRBD1 (5 bases). Deletions cut 2 bases from V and 6 bases from J, with 14 bases between. Germline values: CDR1 SGHKS, CDR2 YYEKEE (reference sequence). The CDR3 runs 15 residues. In DNA form, the CDR3 reads TGTGCCAGCAGCTTCTTACAGGAAATTCCCGGGGAGCTGTTTTTT. Its protein product is CASSFLQEIPGELFF.

The J gene is TRBJ2-7, the V gene TRBV2; the D is unclear. Per germline, CDR1 SNHLY and CDR2 FYNNEI. This CDR3 contains 11 residues. Trimming removed 5 bases at V and 3 bases at J, with 5 bases between. CDR3 coding DNA: TGTGCCAGCAGTTACAGCTACGAGCAGTACTTC. Translating gives CASSYSYEQYF.

V and J are TRBV5-8 and TRBJ1-6, with D uncertain. V was pared by 0 bases and J by 7 bases, with 11 bases between. This CDR3 region has 15 residues. Germline CDR1 and CDR2: SGHTS and YDEGEE. CDR3 DNA: TGTGCCAGCAGCTTGGAACCAGGCGGAAATTCACCCCTCCACTTT. Its translation is CASSLEPGGNSPLHF.

The chain couples TRBV18 to TRBJ2-5; D unclear. Trimming pared 1 base from V and 5 bases from J, leaving 8 bases between. Looked up from germline, CDR1 is KGHSH and CDR2 is LQKENI. This CDR3 spans 13 amino acids. The CDR3 spells CASSPREWETQYF. The CDR3 bases are TGTGCCAGCTCACCACGGGAATGGGAGACCCAGTACTTC.

The chain carries TRBV6-6 and TRBJ2-1, with D unclear. This CDR3 contains 14 residues. CDR1 is MNHNY and CDR2 is SVGAGI in the germline V gene (reference sequence). V was shortened by 5 bases and J by 4 bases, with 12 bases between the two germline ends. The CDR3 sequence is CASSLRATYNEQFF. As DNA, the CDR3 is TGTGCCAGCAGTCTACGGGCCACGTACAATGAGCAGTTCTTC.

This rearrangement joins TRBV25-1 to TRBJ2-5, with D perhaps TRBD1 (6 bases). This CDR3 contains 12 residues. V was shortened by 3 bases and J by 11 bases, with 13 bases between the two germline ends. Per the germline V gene, CDR1 is MGHDK and CDR2 is SYGVNS. CDR3 nucleotide sequence: TGTGCCAGCAGTGATCCCTACAGGGAGCAGTACTTC. Its protein is CASSDPYREQYF.

This chain uses TRBV7-2 with TRBJ1-5; the D gene is possibly TRBD1 (6 bases). The germline CDR1 and CDR2 sequences are SGHTA and FQGNSA. V lost 1 base and J lost 6, with 19 bases in between. The CDR3 is 17 amino acids. The CDR3 DNA reads as TGTGCCAGCAGCTTAGAGAGACAAGGGGGGCTTGGTCAGCCCCAGCATTTT. Translated: CASSLERQGGLGQPQHF.

The chain uses TRBV5-1 and TRBJ1-5; D may be TRBD1 (6 bases). Germline V gene sequence: CDR1 SGHRS, CDR2 YFSETQ. The germline V and J ends were trimmed by 0 bases and 0 bases, with 7 bases remaining between them. The CDR3 contains 15 residues. The CDR3 loop reads CASSLAGVSNQPQHF. The CDR3 DNA reads as TGCGCCAGCAGCTTGGCAGGGGTTAGCAATCAGCCCCAGCATTTT.

V gene TRBV27 combines with J gene TRBJ1-4; D gene unclear. The CDR3 length is 14 residues. V lost 3 bases to trimming and J lost 7 bases, with 12 bases between them. From germline, CDR1 is MNHEY and CDR2 SMNVEV (reference sequence). The DNA for the CDR3 is TGTGCCAGCAGTTTTGCTGGGGAGGCTGAAAAACTGTTTTTT. The encoded protein is CASSFAGEAEKLFF.

This clone was counted only a few times. The identical CDR3 is also encoded by other nucleotide sequences in the sample. The genes are TRBV5-1 and TRBJ1-5, with TRBD1 as a possible D gene (5 bases). The CDR3 totals 13 residues. V shed 3 bases and J shed 1 base, with 5 bases lying between them. The germline V gene encodes CDR1 SGHRS and CDR2 YFSETQ. The CDR3 DNA reads as TGCGCCAGCAGCTGGGACAGCAATCAGCCCCAGCATTTT. The encoded protein is CASSWDSNQPQHF.

The gene calls are TRBV4-1 and TRBJ1-1; tentative D call: TRBD1 (6 bases). The length of the CDR3 is 13 residues. Germline V gene lookup returns CDR1 MGHRA and CDR2 YSYEKL. V was trimmed by 4 bases and J by 1 base, leaving 7 bases between them. CDR3 protein: CASSRGPNTEAFF. DNA for the CDR3: TGCGCCAGCAGCCGGGGGCCGAACACTGAAGCTTTCTTT.

The chain has TRBV5-6 and TRBJ2-1, with 10 nucleotides matching TRBD2. The ends lost 0 bases at V and 8 bases at J; junction bases unmatched: 5. The CDR3 runs to 15 residues. CDR1 and CDR2 from the germline V gene are SGHDT and YYEEEE. This CDR3 reads CASSLESSGSDEQFF. For the CDR3, the DNA is TGTGCCAGCAGCTTGGAGTCTAGCGGGAGCGATGAGCAGTTCTTC.

V gene TRBV19 combines with J gene TRBJ2-5; D may be TRBD1 (6 bases). TRBJ2-7 explains the end of the DNA better; the J call may be wrong. The CDR3 sequence is 14 residues long. Germline CDR1 and CDR2: LNHDA and SQIVND (reference sequence). CDR3 region: CASSIRQGRYEQYF. The CDR3 coding sequence is TGTGCCAGTAGTATTAGGCAGGGGCGCTACGAGCAGTACTTC.

This clone was seen a handful of times. The gene calls are TRBV6-1 and TRBJ2-7; D is undetermined. The CDR3 extends over 13 amino acids. The ends were cut back, 0 bases at V and 6 bases at J, with 9 bases in the middle. CDR1 is MNHNS, CDR2 SASEGT, per germline. CDR3 amino acids: CASSEALLPEQYF. CDR3 DNA sequence: TGTGCCAGCAGTGAAGCGCTTCTACCCGAGCAGTACTTC.

CDR3: CASSTEGNYGYTF. The CDR3, as DNA: TGTGCCAGCAGCACCGAAGGTAACTATGGCTACACCTTC. This chain connects TRBV27 to TRBJ1-2, with D uncertain. CDR1 is MNHEY and CDR2 is SMNVEV in the germline V gene (reference sequence). Trimming took 6 bases from V and 1 from J, leaving 9 bases between them. The CDR3 has 13 amino acids.

The rearrangement links TRBV7-3 to TRBJ1-1; 8 positions agree with TRBD1. CDR3 length: 14 amino acids. V shed 4 bases and J 6 bases; nucleotides not matched to a gene: 7. Germline CDR1 and CDR2: SGHTA and FQGTGA. CDR3 in DNA: TGTGCCAGCAGCTCAGGACAGGGTTTCGCTGAAGCTTTCTTT. Its translation is CASSSGQGFAEAFF.

J is TRBJ2-7 and V is TRBV7-3, with TRBD1 matching 9 bases. This CDR3 is built from 16 residues. Germline-derived CDR1 and CDR2 are SGHTA and FQGTGA. V was clipped by 5 bases and J by 6 bases; unmatched bases: 14. CDR3 in amino acids: CASSPGLWDRDREQYF. The CDR3 DNA sequence: TGTGCCAGCAGCCCAGGTCTTTGGGACAGGGATCGCGAGCAGTACTTC.

This chain links TRBV18 with TRBJ2-5; 7 nucleotides align to TRBD2. The J call is uncertain, as TRBJ2-7 better fits the DNA end. The CDR3 is 15 residues long. CDR1 KGHSH and CDR2 LQKENI come from the germline V gene. The CDR3 sequence is CASSPTRELSYEQYF. The CDR3, as DNA: TGTGCCAGCTCACCAACGCGGGAGCTCTCCTACGAGCAGTACTTC.

The chain links TRBV6-5 to TRBJ1-4; D is unresolved. This CDR3 contains 13 residues. The germline CDR1 and CDR2 sequences are MNHEY and SVGAGI. Trimming cost V 0 bases and J 8 bases, with 7 bases left between them. CDR3 amino acids: CASSYSTVEKLFF. The CDR3 DNA reads as TGTGCCAGCAGTTACTCGACGGTCGAAAAACTGTTTTTT.